Presented here are 21 T cell receptor beta chains from one specimen sequenced in a study of cytomegalovirus exposure and HLA in healthy donors. Some clones are missing from TCRdb's copy, which holds only in-frame ones; the method was immunoSEQ multiplex PCR. The sample contains 110,000 to 150,000 clones, 86% of which appear only once. Material: PBMCs. All receptors derive from a young man in good health and CMV-seronegative.

The V gene is TRBV2, the J gene TRBJ2-1; TRBD1 is a possible D gene (6 bases). Trimming pared 6 bases from V and 7 bases from J, leaving 19 bases between. Germline lookup yields CDR1 SNHLY and CDR2 FYNNEI. The CDR3 extends over 15 amino acids. In DNA, the CDR3 is TGTGCCAGCAGGGCAGACACCGCCCAGGGGAATGAGCAGTTCTTC. This translates into CASRADTAQGNEQFF.

The chain uses TRBV11-2 and TRBJ1-3, with 7 positions matching TRBD1. Trimming removed 1 base from V and 0 bases from J; junction bases left unmatched: 3. From germline, CDR1 is SGHAT and CDR2 FQNNGV. The CDR3 has 16 amino acids. The CDR3 loop is CASSLAGQNSGNTIYF. The DNA for the CDR3 is TGTGCCAGCAGCTTAGCGGGACAGAACTCTGGAAACACCATATATTTT.

The chain is built from TRBV10-3 and TRBJ2-3; no definite D call. The CDR3 runs 15 residues. Germline V gene sequence: CDR1 ENHRY, CDR2 SYGVKD. V lost 5 bases to trimming and J lost 4 bases, with 16 bases between them. As DNA, the CDR3 is TGTGCCATCAGTAAAAAGACCGACTCGCCAGATACGCAGTATTTT. Translation gives CAISKKTDSPDTQYF.

The chain recombines TRBV30 with TRBJ2-7; D uncertain. The CDR3 contains 15 residues. The V and J ends lost 4 bases and 2 bases respectively, with 18 bases between them. CDR1 GTSNPN and CDR2 SVGIG come from the germline V gene (reference sequence). In DNA, the CDR3 is TGTGCCTGGACCCAAGGCCAGGTAAGGACCTACGAGCAGTACTTC. Amino acid sequence: CAWTQGQVRTYEQYF.

This rearrangement joins TRBV10-3 to TRBJ1-1, with TRBD1 matching 8 bases. The CDR3 is 15 amino acids. V was pared by 2 bases and J by 5 bases, with 7 bases of the junction left unmatched. Germline CDR1 and CDR2: ENHRY and SYGVKD. The CDR3 DNA is TGTGCCATCAGTGAGCCAGGGCGACAGGGGACTGAAGCTTTCTTT. It is translated as CAISEPGRQGTEAFF.

The chain recombines TRBV23-1 with TRBJ1-2; possibly TRBD1 for D (5 bases). TRBV23-1 is placed among ORFs of uncertain function. The CDR3 is 14 amino acids. V shed 4 bases and J shed 8 bases, with 17 bases lying between them. In DNA, the CDR3 is TGCGCCAGCAGTCGTCGCCGGCAGGGAGGAGGCTACACCTTC. As protein: CASSRRRQGGGYTF.

This chain joins TRBV9 and TRBJ2-1; D might be TRBD2 (5 bases). This CDR3 is built from 14 residues. V lost 0 bases and J 9 bases, leaving 13 bases between the germline ends. Germline CDR1 SGDLS, CDR2 YYNGEE. The CDR3 DNA is TGTGCCAGCAGCGTAGCTCCCGGGATCGGTGAGCAGTTCTTC. As protein: CASSVAPGIGEQFF.

V is TRBV27 and J is TRBJ2-1; D gene ambiguous. This CDR3 has 12 amino acids. Germline CDR1 MNHEY, CDR2 SMNVEV (reference sequence). Trimming shortened V by 6 bases and J by 10 bases, and 13 bases separated the two germline ends. DNA of the CDR3: TGTGCCAGCAGCGGAATGAGCGCCGAGCAGTTCTTC. Translated: CASSGMSAEQFF.

This clone was seen a few times. This CDR3 reads CASSQDGGAEKTQYF. The CDR3 region has the DNA TGTGCCAGCAGCCAAGACGGGGGGGCGGAAAAGACCCAGTACTTC. This sequence joins TRBV7-6 and TRBJ2-5; 8 bases match TRBD2. CDR3 length: 15 amino acids. V trimming: 5 bases; J trimming: 6 bases; junction bases outside the gene matches: 11. Germline CDR1 SGHVS, CDR2 FNYEAQ.

Here the CDR3 reads CASSADRDNQPQHF. For the CDR3, the DNA is TGTGCCAGTAGTGCGGACAGAGACAATCAGCCCCAGCATTTT. The V gene is TRBV19, the J gene TRBJ1-5; the D gene is possibly TRBD1 (6 bases). V dropped 5 bases and J dropped 3 bases, with 11 bases sitting between them. Germline V lookup: CDR1 LNHDA, CDR2 SQIVND (reference sequence). This CDR3 contains 14 residues.

This clone was detected only once. The gene calls are TRBV5-4 and TRBJ1-4; D not resolved. V lost 1 base, J lost 8 bases, and 6 bases lay in between. CDR1 is SGHNT, CDR2 YYREEE, per germline (reference sequence). This CDR3 has 12 residues. CDR3 amino acids: CASSLRGEKLFF. CDR3 coding DNA: TGTGCCAGCAGCTTGCGCGGGGAAAAACTGTTTTTT.

V gene TRBV10-3 combines with J gene TRBJ1-6; 7 bases are shared with TRBD1. The germline gives CDR1 ENHRY, CDR2 SYGVKD. The CDR3 length is 17 residues. V trimming: 0 bases; J trimming: 6 bases; junction bases outside the gene matches: 8. Here the CDR3 reads CAISESTGELVNSPLHF. For the CDR3, the DNA is TGTGCCATCAGTGAGTCCACAGGGGAGTTAGTTAATTCACCCCTCCACTTT.

V and J are TRBV27 and TRBJ2-6; no firm D call. CDR1 and CDR2 (germline): MNHEY, SMNVEV (reference sequence). V was trimmed by 4 bases and J by 0 bases, leaving 7 bases between them. The CDR3 runs 15 residues. Here the CDR3 reads CASSSWSSGANVLTF. CDR3 nucleotide sequence: TGTGCCAGCAGTTCCTGGAGCTCTGGGGCCAACGTCCTGACTTTC.

This clone came up a few times. The same CDR3 arises from other DNA sequences in this sample as well. The rearrangement joins TRBV4-3 to TRBJ2-6, with 8 bases lining up with TRBD2. CDR1 LGHNA and CDR2 YSLEER come from the germline V gene. The CDR3 runs to 17 residues. V shed 0 bases and J 4 bases; nucleotides not matched to a gene: 5. The CDR3: CASSQEGSGGGANVLTF. CDR3 bases: TGCGCCAGCAGCCAAGAAGGCAGCGGGGGAGGGGCCAACGTCCTGACTTTC.

This CDR3 is CASSPTTGSNYEQYF. The CDR3 bases are TGTGCCAGCAGCCCGACAACCGGATCGAACTACGAGCAGTACTTC. The chain links TRBV6-5 to TRBJ2-7; no definite D call. Germline-derived CDR1 and CDR2 are MNHEY and SVGAGI. CDR3 length: 15 residues. V gave up 6 bases and J gave up 3 bases, with 18 bases separating them.

This sequence joins TRBV6-1 and TRBJ2-1; 8 bases agree with TRBD2. With V trimmed by 7 bases and J by 9 bases, 8 bases remained unmatched. The CDR3 loop spans 13 amino acids. Per germline, CDR1 MNHNS and CDR2 SASEGT. Written as DNA, the CDR3 is TGTGCCAGCATCGGGACTAGTCTCGGTGAGCAGTTCTTC. Translated, it gives CASIGTSLGEQFF.

This sequence joins TRBV15 and TRBJ2-5; 13 positions match TRBD2. V lost 1 base, J lost 3 bases, and 5 bases stayed unmatched. The germline V gene has CDR1 LNHNV and CDR2 YYDKDF (reference sequence). The CDR3 has 17 residues. Here the CDR3 DNA reads TGTGCCACCAGCAGAGGTATACTAGCGGGAGGGGAAGAGACCCAGTACTTC. It translates to CATSRGILAGGEETQYF.

This rearrangement joins TRBV19 to TRBJ1-1; D not resolved. V lost 10 bases, J lost 5 bases, and 11 bases lay in between. Germline assignment: CDR1 LNHDA and CDR2 SQIVND (reference sequence). The CDR3 length is 11 residues. The CDR3 reads CAILSRTEAFF. The CDR3 nucleotides read TGTGCCATCCTATCGAGGACTGAAGCTTTCTTT.

A note on this clone: The sample contains more than one DNA sequence encoding this CDR3. The chain employs TRBV20-1 and TRBJ2-5; D uncertain. Germline V gives CDR1 DFQATT, CDR2 SNEGSKA (reference sequence). CDR3 size: 11 residues. Trimming left V 1 base short and J 4 bases short, with 4 bases between. The CDR3 nucleotides read TGCAGTGCTAGAGGCGGAGAGACCCAGTACTTC. Encoded protein: CSARGGETQYF.

The chain links TRBV2 to TRBJ1-3; D might be TRBD1 (5 bases). In germline, CDR1 is SNHLY, CDR2 FYNNEI. There are 14 residues in the CDR3. V lost 6 bases and J 9 bases, leaving 18 bases between the germline ends. CDR3 sequence (DNA): TGTGCCAGCAGGGAGGGAGGTGACGGGGGCACCATATATTTT. Encoded protein: CASREGGDGGTIYF.

V gene TRBV2 combines with J gene TRBJ1-5; D possibly corresponds to TRBD1 (6 bases). Germline loops: CDR1 SNHLY, CDR2 FYNNEI. CDR3 length equals 14 residues. The V end was cut by 8 bases, the J end by 6 bases, with 17 bases between. The CDR3 sequence: CASGGRVQGQPQHF. As DNA, the CDR3 is TGTGCCAGCGGGGGCAGGGTTCAGGGTCAGCCCCAGCATTTT.